The TCR beta chain described here comes from a study of cytomegalovirus exposure and HLA in healthy donors. The CDR3 has 16 amino acids. The V gene's germline CDR1 is MNHEY and CDR2 SVGAGI. The V and J ends lost 4 bases and 8 bases, in that order; junction bases with no gene match: 14. The PCR used 60 Vbeta and 13 Jbeta primers. The repertoire was sequenced with immunoSEQ multiplex PCR; TCRdb's copy has only in-frame clones and lacks some. Of about 140,000 clones in the sample, over 70% were seen once. The sequenced sample was PBMCs. The chain carries TRBV6-5 and TRBJ1-2; 9 bases fit TRBD1. The receptor was derived from a male donor in good health and CMV-seronegative. CDR3 region: CASSSPTGTGSLGYTF. Here the CDR3 DNA reads TGTGCCAGCAGTTCCCCCACCGGGACAGGGAGCTTAGGCTACACCTTC.